This T cell receptor (delta chain) came from a study of Vδ1+ human thymocytes. Concerning this clone: Its antigen remains unknown.

The study's findings and limits: Thymic TRG and TRD repertoires appeared highly polyclonal, with Gaussian CDR3 length distributions.

The template was reverse-transcribed extracted RNA. The CDR3 regions were amplified by multiplex PCR from V-gene primers to a constant-region primer. TCRdb re-called the multiplex PCR reads with CATT. The data contain some 73,000 delta-chain clones, around 34% of them singletons. Germline V gene data show CDR1 as TSWWSYY and CDR2 as QGS. The CDR3 spans 17 residues. V lost 3 bases, J lost 4 bases, and 14 bases stayed unmatched. The chain combines TRDV1 with TRDJ1; TRDD2 aligns across 7 bases. What was sequenced was Vdelta1+ gamma-delta thymocytes from the thymus. Subset described: FACS-sorted CD3+ TCRalphabeta- TCRVdelta1+ TCRVdelta2- thymocytes. The sequence came from a boy in the first two years of life who had congenital heart surgery. The CDR3 loop is CALGDPSSVGWVDKLIF. The CDR3 nucleotides read TGTGCTCTTGGGGATCCTTCCTCCGTAGGCTGGGTCGATAAACTCATCTTT.